This entry describes one T cell receptor (beta chain). Its target is unknown. The data belong to a study of cytomegalovirus exposure and HLA in healthy donors. Study-wide results and caveats: With high specificity and sensitivity, the classifier reportedly diagnosed cytomegalovirus status. A later analysis showed TCR association rates differing by HLA locus, peaking at DRB1 and lowest at HLA-C.

PCR amplification relied on 60 Vbeta primers (plus 13 Jbeta primers). Sequenced by immunoSEQ multiplex PCR; TCRdb stores in-frame clones only, minus some. The sample consists of under 200,000 clones, roughly 85% of them appearing once. The CDR3 is 16 amino acids. The germline V gene encodes CDR1 WSHSY and CDR2 SAAADI. The ends lost 8 bases at V and 6 bases at J; junction bases unmatched: 15. The chain is built from TRBV10-2 and TRBJ2-3; the match to TRBD2 covers 9 bases. Input material: PBMCs. The receptor was isolated from a man aged 18 to 29 in good health and CMV-seropositive. The CDR3: CASALKAGGLWDTQYF. The CDR3 DNA reads TGCGCCAGCGCGTTAAAGGCGGGGGGGCTGTGGGATACGCAGTATTTT.